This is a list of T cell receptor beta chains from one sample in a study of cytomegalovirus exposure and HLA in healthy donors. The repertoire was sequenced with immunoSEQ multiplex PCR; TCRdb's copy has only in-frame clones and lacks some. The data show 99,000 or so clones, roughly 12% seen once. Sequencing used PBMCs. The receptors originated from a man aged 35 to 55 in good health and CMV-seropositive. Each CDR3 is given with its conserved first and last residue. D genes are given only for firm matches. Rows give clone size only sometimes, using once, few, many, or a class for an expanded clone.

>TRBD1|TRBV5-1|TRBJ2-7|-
TGCGCCAGCAGGCGCGCCGGGACAGGGGATAGATACGAGCAGTACTTC
CASRRAGTGDRYEQYF
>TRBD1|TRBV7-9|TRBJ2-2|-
TGTGCCAGCAGCTTATGGTTCTCCAGGGGGCGTCACGGGGAGCTGTTTTTT
CASSLWFSRGRHGELFF
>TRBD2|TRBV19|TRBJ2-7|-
TGTGCCAGTAGCGTACTAGCGGGAGCCTACGAGCAGTACTTC
CASSVLAGAYEQYF
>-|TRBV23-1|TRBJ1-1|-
TGCGCCAGCAGTCGGCGGCAGGGGAACACTGAAGCTTTCTTT
CASSRRQGNTEAFF
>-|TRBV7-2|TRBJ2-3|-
TGTGCCAGCAGCTTCGGACATTTGGGGGATACGCAGTATTTT
CASSFGHLGDTQYF
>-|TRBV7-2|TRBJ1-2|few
TGTGCCAGCAGCTTAGGTGGTTTCGGGGGTAGGGGTGGCTACACCTTC
CASSLGGFGGRGGYTF
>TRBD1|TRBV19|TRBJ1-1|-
TGTGCCAGTAGTATAGGGACAGGGGCGACTGAAGCTTTCTTT
CASSIGTGATEAFF
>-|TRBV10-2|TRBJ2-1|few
TGCGCCAGCAGTGACCCCGCGGAGTGGCTTCACAATGAGCAGTTCTTC
CASSDPAEWLHNEQFF
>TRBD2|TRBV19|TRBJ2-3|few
TGTGCCAGCTCACTAGCGGGCACAGATACGCAGTATTTT
CASSLAGTDTQYF
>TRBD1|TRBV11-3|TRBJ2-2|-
TGTGCCAGCAGCCTAGGGGGCCACGGGGAGCTGTTTTTT
CASSLGGHGELFF
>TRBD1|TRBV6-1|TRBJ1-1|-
TGTGCCAGCTTAGCGGGACAGACTTTGAACACTGAAGCTTTCTTT
CASLAGQTLNTEAFF
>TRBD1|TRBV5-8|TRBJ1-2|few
TGTGCCAGCAGAACAAATCCGGGACAGGTGTACTATGGCTACACCTTC
CASRTNPGQVYYGYTF
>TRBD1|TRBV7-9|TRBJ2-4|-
TGTGCCAGCAGCTTGCAGGGGGCGGAGAGCATTCAGTACTTC
CASSLQGAESIQYF
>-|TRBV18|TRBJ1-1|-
TGTGCCAGCTCACCACCAGGCGAGGATGGTGCTTTCTTT
CASSPPGEDGAFF
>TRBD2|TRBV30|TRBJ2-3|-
TGTGCCTGGAGCCTACTAGCGGGAGAGGTAGATACGCAGTATTTT
CAWSLLAGEVDTQYF
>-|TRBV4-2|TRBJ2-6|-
TGTGCCAGTAGCCAAGATCAGGGTTCTGGGGCCAACGTCCTGACTTTC
CASSQDQGSGANVLTF
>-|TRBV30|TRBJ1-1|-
TGTGCCTGGAGTACTCAATACGCTGAAGCTTTCTTT
CAWSTQYAEAFF
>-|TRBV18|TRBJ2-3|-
TGTGCCAGCTCACCACGGAGGCACACAGATACGCAGTATTTT
CASSPRRHTDTQYF
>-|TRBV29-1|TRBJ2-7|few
TGCAGCGTTGAAGGGCTCGCGGGTAGGAACGAGCAGTACTTC
CSVEGLAGRNEQYF
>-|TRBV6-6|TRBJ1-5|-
TGTGCCAGCAGTGCCGGGACAAGGGATAATCAGCCCCAGCATTTT
CASSAGTRDNQPQHF
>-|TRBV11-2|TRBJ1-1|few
TGTGCCAGCAGCTTAGATCCTCTCGGGGGCACTGAAGCTTTCTTT
CASSLDPLGGTEAFF
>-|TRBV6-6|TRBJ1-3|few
TGTGCCAGCATGAGCTTTGGAAACACCATATATTTT
CASMSFGNTIYF
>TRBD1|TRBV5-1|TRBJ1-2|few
TGCGCCAGCAGCTTGGGGACAGGAACTAACTATGGCTACACCTTC
CASSLGTGTNYGYTF
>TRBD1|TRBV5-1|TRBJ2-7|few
TGCGCCAGCAGCCAAGACAGGGAACACGAGCAGTACTTC
CASSQDREHEQYF
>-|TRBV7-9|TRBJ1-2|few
TGTGCCAGCAGCTTATTAGGGGTACAAAGGGTTAACTATGGCTACACCTTC
CASSLLGVQRVNYGYTF
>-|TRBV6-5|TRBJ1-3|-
TGTGCCAGCAGTTACCTCAGGGGATCTGGAAACACCATATATTTT
CASSYLRGSGNTIYF
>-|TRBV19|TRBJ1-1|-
TGTGCCAGTAGTACCGACACTGAAGCTTTCTTT
CASSTDTEAFF
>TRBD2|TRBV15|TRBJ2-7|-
TGTGCCACCAGCAGAGAGAGCCCCATGGGGGGGGTCGACGAGCAGTACTTC
CATSRESPMGGVDEQYF